This entry lists 25 T cell receptor beta chains sequenced from one sample in a study of T cell repertoires in cytomegalovirus infection. No antigens are known for them. Via MiXCR, TCRdb re-called the reads, giving one row per CDR3 protein. This sample yields approximately 730,000 distinct CDR3 sequences, of which around 30% are seen a single time; 15% to 20% belongs to the top ten. Sequenced material: cultured PBMCs, taken from culture after CMV antigen stimulation. The source of these receptors is a human donor in good health (CMV status not recorded). Some clones in this sample may be carry-over from other donors' samples.

The CDR3 protein is CASSFSGSGNEQFF. The DNA of the CDR3 is TGTGCCAGCAGCTTCTCCGGATCGGGCAATGAGCAGTTCTTC. The genes are TRBV7-2 and TRBJ2-1, with D unclear. The CDR3 is 14 residues long. V was shortened by 3 bases and J by 6 bases, with 12 bases between the two germline ends. Germline assignment: CDR1 SGHTA and CDR2 FQGNSA.

The chain joins TRBV20-1 to TRBJ1-2; D is possibly TRBD1 (6 bases). Germline assignment: CDR1 DFQATT and CDR2 SNEGSKA (reference sequence). V shed 6 bases and J shed 5 bases, with 16 bases lying between them. This CDR3 is 13 amino acids long. The CDR3 DNA reads as TGCAGTGCGGGGGGCAGGGGCACATATGGCTACACCTTC. Translating it yields CSAGGRGTYGYTF.

This clonotype was seen at least ten times. The J gene is TRBJ1-1, the V gene TRBV12-3 or TRBV12-4, with no clear D. V shed 6 bases and J shed 4 bases, with 12 bases lying between them. The CDR3 contains 13 residues. CDR3 in amino acids: CASSQQFTTEAFF. CDR3 in DNA: TGTGCCAGCAGCCAACAGTTCACCACTGAAGCTTTCTTT.

The CDR3 DNA reads as TGCAGTGCTAGAGATAGTGCGGACGGTAGACTGTTTTTT. Amino acids: CSARDSADGRLFF. V and J are TRBV20-1 and TRBJ1-4; D remains unclear. Germline CDR1 and CDR2: DFQATT and SNEGSKA (reference sequence). Trimming stripped 0 bases from V and 13 bases from J, with 15 bases between. The CDR3 has 13 residues.

This chain connects TRBV10-3 to TRBJ1-5, with D unresolved. Germline CDR1 and CDR2: ENHRY and SYGVKD. V lost 4 bases, J lost 3 bases, and 10 bases lay in between. The CDR3 is made up of 14 amino acids. As DNA, the CDR3 is TGTGCCATCAGTGCCGACATTGTCAATCAGCCCCAGCATTTT. Residues: CAISADIVNQPQHF.

With regard to this clonotype: This may arise from a read error, as a much more abundant clone is one base away. The V gene is TRBV6-2 or TRBV6-3, the J gene TRBJ1-1; D is uncertain. CDR1 and CDR2 from the germline V gene are MNHEY and SVGEGT. V lost 8 bases and J 3 bases, leaving 13 bases between the germline ends. CDR3 length: 13 residues. CDR3 loop: CASGEVVDTEAFF. The CDR3 DNA sequence: TGTGCCAGCGGTGAAGTCGTGGACACTGAAGCTTTCTTT.

Ten or more counts support this clonotype. The rearrangement joins TRBV7-2 to TRBJ1-1; possible D gene TRBD1, 5 bases. V was trimmed by 5 bases and J by 1 base, leaving 11 bases between them. The V gene's germline CDR1 is SGHTA and CDR2 FQGNSA. The CDR3 covers 14 residues. CDR3 sequence (DNA): TGTGCCAGCAGCCCCAGCAGGGCGAACACTGAAGCTTTCTTT. The encoded protein is CASSPSRANTEAFF.

V gene TRBV6-2 or TRBV6-3 combines with J gene TRBJ2-7, with TRBD2 as a possible D gene (6 bases). Germline values: CDR1 MNHEY, CDR2 SVGEGT. The length of the CDR3 is 17 residues. Trimming pared 1 base from V and 2 bases from J, leaving 18 bases between. This CDR3 reads CASSYLGQRVTAYEQYF. The CDR3 DNA reads TGTGCCAGCAGTTACTTAGGCCAGCGGGTAACCGCCTACGAGCAGTACTTC.

This clonotype was seen repeatedly, ten times or more. This chain joins TRBV12-3 or TRBV12-4 and TRBJ2-4; D is unresolved. This CDR3 spans 13 amino acids. With 1 base removed from V and 6 bases from J, the gap between germline ends came to 7 bases. As DNA, the CDR3 is TGTGCCAGCAGTTTAGAGGGCGGAAACATTCAGTACTTC. Protein product: CASSLEGGNIQYF.

In this sample, this clonotype turned up a few times. The J gene is TRBJ2-5, the V gene TRBV20-1; D may correspond to TRBD1 or TRBD2 (5 bases each). The CDR3 contains 16 residues. V was trimmed by 2 bases and J by 2 bases, leaving 18 bases between them. The germline CDR1 and CDR2 sequences are DFQATT and SNEGSKA (reference sequence). DNA for the CDR3: TGCAGTGCTAGACCTCTAATAGGGACGGCTCAAGAGACCCAGTACTTC. It yields the protein CSARPLIGTAQETQYF.

This clonotype was seen a few times. V usage is TRBV10-3 and J usage is TRBJ2-1, with 8 bases fitting TRBD1. V lost 6 bases, J lost 13 bases, and 11 bases stayed unmatched. CDR1 is ENHRY and CDR2 is SYGVKD in the germline V gene. This CDR3 region has 13 residues. Here the CDR3 reads CAIRPGQVSDQFF. The CDR3 DNA sequence: TGTGCCATCAGGCCGGGACAGGTATCTGATCAGTTCTTC.

This clonotype was observed a handful of times. V is TRBV7-6 and J is TRBJ2-1, with 9 bases identical to TRBD2. This CDR3 comprises 15 residues. From germline, CDR1 is SGHVS and CDR2 FNYEAQ. V shed 1 base and J 5 bases; nucleotides not matched to a gene: 3. CDR3 nucleotide sequence: TGTGCCAGCAGCTTAGAGTCTAGCGGGAACAATGAGCAGTTCTTC. Translation gives CASSLESSGNNEQFF.

The CDR3 DNA follows: TGTGCCAGCAGTCGCGACGTATACAATGAGCAGTTCTTC. This codes for CASSRDVYNEQFF. This chain uses TRBV6-1 with TRBJ2-1, with D unresolved. CDR3 size: 13 residues. Germline CDR1 MNHNS, CDR2 SASEGT. V lost 5 bases and J 4 bases, leaving 9 bases between the germline ends.

This chain uses TRBV6-2 or TRBV6-3 with TRBJ2-2; 11 nucleotides match TRBD1. The CDR3 is made up of 17 amino acids. The J segment lost 0 bases and the V segment lost 11 bases, leaving 11 bases of the junction unmatched. CDR1 and CDR2 (germline): MNHEY, SVGEGT. The CDR3, as DNA: TGTGCCGCCCGATCGGGGACAGGGGGTCCGAACACCGGGGAGCTGTTTTTT. Residues: CAARSGTGGPNTGELFF.

The V and J genes are TRBV19 and TRBJ2-3; 7 nucleotides line up with TRBD2. V gave up 6 bases and J gave up 0 bases; unmatched junction bases: 12. The CDR3 is made up of 17 amino acids. CDR1 is LNHDA and CDR2 is SQIVND in the germline V gene (reference sequence). Here the CDR3 DNA reads TGTGCCAGTAGCCGGGCGGTGGCGGGGGTTAGCACAGATACGCAGTATTTT. Translation gives CASSRAVAGVSTDTQYF.

The chain links TRBV18 to TRBJ2-3, with 11 bases lining up with TRBD2. This CDR3 comprises 18 residues. V dropped 4 bases and J dropped 1; count of bases not matched to a gene: 10. CDR1 KGHSH and CDR2 LQKENI come from the germline V gene. For the CDR3, the DNA is TGTGCCAGCTCACAGCTCCTTCTAGCGGGAGGCCGCACAGATACGCAGTATTTT. This gives the protein CASSQLLLAGGRTDTQYF.

The rearrangement uses TRBV7-9 and TRBJ1-2; D is undetermined. The germline V gene has CDR1 SEHNR and CDR2 FQNEAQ (reference sequence). The CDR3 has 16 residues. V was trimmed by 4 bases and J by 1 base, leaving 16 bases between them. The CDR3 DNA reads TGTGCCAGCAGCTCCTCCTGGTTGCCGATTAACTATGGCTACACCTTC. It yields the protein CASSSSWLPINYGYTF.

This clonotype was detected many times. V usage is TRBV7-9 and J usage is TRBJ2-3; 11 nucleotides agree with TRBD2. Germline assignment: CDR1 SEHNR and CDR2 FQNEAQ (reference sequence). The CDR3 length is 14 residues. V dropped 4 bases and J dropped 5; count of bases not matched to a gene: 2. CDR3: CASSSLAGVDTQYF. In DNA, the CDR3 is TGTGCCAGCAGCTCACTAGCGGGGGTAGATACGCAGTATTTT.

The V and J genes are TRBV5-1 and TRBJ2-7; 8 bases align to TRBD2. Trimming took 4 bases from V and 2 from J; bases not matched to a gene: 8. The germline V gene encodes CDR1 SGHRS and CDR2 YFSETQ. This CDR3 is 15 amino acids long. The CDR3 is CASSTRLAMTYEQYF. The CDR3 DNA follows: TGCGCCAGCAGCACGCGACTAGCGATGACCTACGAGCAGTACTTC.

This clonotype was found a few times. The chain uses TRBV7-8 and TRBJ2-1, with 10 bases matching TRBD2. Germline values: CDR1 SGHVS, CDR2 FQNEAQ. With 5 bases clipped from V and 7 bases from J, the junction kept 11 bases outside the gene matches. CDR3 length: 16 residues. The DNA of the CDR3 is TGTGCCAGCAGCGCCACGGGAGCGGGAGGGTGGAATGAGCAGTTCTTC. This codes for CASSATGAGGWNEQFF.

The table lists this clonotype with a few counts. CDR3 coding DNA: TGCAGCGGGAGACTAGCGGGGGCCTCCACAGATACGCAGTATTTT. This gives the protein CSGRLAGASTDTQYF. V gene TRBV29-1 combines with J gene TRBJ2-3, with 12 bases fitting TRBD2. Germline lookup yields CDR1 SQVTM and CDR2 ANQGSEA. J gave up 2 bases and V 7 bases, and 7 bases lay outside the gene matches. CDR3 length: 15 residues.

The chain recombines TRBV2 with TRBJ1-3, with D tentatively TRBD1 (5 bases). The V end was cut by 7 bases, the J end by 3 bases, with 19 bases between. CDR3 length: 16 amino acids. CDR1 and CDR2 (germline): SNHLY, FYNNEI. CDR3 region: CASTSTWGRDGNTIYF. The CDR3 DNA reads as TGTGCCAGCACCTCCACCTGGGGCCGGGATGGAAACACCATATATTTT.

The chain joins TRBV28 to TRBJ1-6; the D gene is possibly TRBD1 (5 bases). Germline-derived CDR1 and CDR2 are MDHEN and SYDVKM. Trimming removed 11 bases from V and 10 bases from J, with 21 bases in between. This CDR3 region has 14 residues. The CDR3 loop is CASMVGDSGSPLHF. CDR3 nucleotides: TGTGCCTCCATGGTGGGTGACAGTGGGTCACCCCTCCACTTT.

This clonotype was detected a few times. The chain has TRBV7-2 and TRBJ2-7; D remains ambiguous. This CDR3 region has 13 residues. Looked up from germline, CDR1 is SGHTA and CDR2 is FQGNSA. V was cut by 2 bases and J by 6 bases, with 11 bases left in between. CDR3 DNA sequence: TGTGCCAGCAGCTTACCACCCGGATTCGAGCAGTACTTC. It encodes CASSLPPGFEQYF.

At least ten counts were recorded for this clonotype. V usage is TRBV7-8 and J usage is TRBJ1-6; D ambiguous. Trimming took off 1 base at V and 7 bases at J, with 14 bases between the two ends. The CDR3 extends over 16 amino acids. CDR1 is SGHVS, CDR2 FQNEAQ, per germline. The CDR3 nucleotides are TGTGCCAGCAGCTTAGGGTCGGTCCTGGAGAATTCACCCCTCCACTTT. Protein product: CASSLGSVLENSPLHF.